This TCR beta chain appears in the sequencing data of a study of vaccination effects on CD4 cells after COVID-19. Overall study: It was a median of 72 days after the second dose that post-vaccine samples were obtained.

Germline CDR1 KGHSH, CDR2 LQKENI. This CDR3 is built from 19 residues. With V trimmed by 2 bases and J by 0 bases, 8 bases remained unmatched. The assay was immunoSEQ multiplex PCR, and TCRdb's table has in-frame clones only and misses some. The sample holds some 30,000 clones, around four fifths seen once. On this clone: Its antigen is unknown.

Prior to sequencing, the ViraFEST assay stimulated PBMC with viral peptide pools, which expanded the antigen-specific CD4+ T cells. A 10-day culture period preceded the isolation of CD4+ T cells. Participants completed two doses of the BNT162b2 or mRNA-1273 vaccine. Nucleocapsid antibody tests were negative, and the vaccine recipients had no prior SARS-CoV-2 infection. Every well housed about 1.8 million PBMC, which grew in culture alongside 10 IU/ml IL-2 and roughly 9.9 ug/ml peptides. At days 3 and 7, half of the medium was exchanged for IL-2 medium. The J gene is TRBJ1-5, the V gene TRBV18; 12 nucleotides match TRBD1. The source of this sequence is a human donor who received a COVID-19 vaccine. Some clones in this sample may be carry-over from other donors' samples. Sample: CD4+ T cells from PBMCs cultured with HCoV-NL63 spike peptides, taken after COVID-19 vaccination. The CDR3 sequence: CASSPLPGQGASSNQPQHF. The CDR3, as DNA: TGTGCCAGCTCACCATTGCCGGGACAGGGGGCGAGTAGCAATCAGCCCCAGCATTTT.